This TCR beta chain originates from a study of T cells after yellow fever vaccination. Overall study: Those fractions that held only low numbers of cells were prepared using the SMART-Seq v4 Ultra Low Input RNA kit. Broader study findings: Subsequent to the booster, the majority of primary-vaccination clones reappeared (96% CD4, 85% to 90% CD8). Clonotype sharing between CD4 and CD8 compartments was small.

CDR1 and CDR2 (germline): SGHRS, YFSETQ. V trimming: 0 bases; J trimming: 8 bases; junction bases outside the gene matches: 5. There are 14 residues in the CDR3. This clonotype was counted at least ten times. The antigen remains undetermined. It was through 5'RACE template switching that TCR cDNA was made, with a universal primer site and UMIs added. One entry per CDR3 protein results from TCRdb running MiXCR on the 5' RACE reads. The sample consists of roughly 170,000 distinct CDR3 sequences, approximately 6.2% of them appearing once. The specimen was CD4+ T cells sorted from PBMCs, collected on the day of the first yellow fever vaccination. The rearrangement uses TRBV5-1 and TRBJ2-1; 7 nucleotides match TRBD1. This TCR was sampled from a man aged 18 to 30 who received the YFV17D yellow fever vaccine. CDR3 DNA: TGCGCCAGCAGCTTGGCTACAGGGGCGGATGAGCAGTTCTTC. Residues: CASSLATGADEQFF.